This paragraph reports one TCR beta chain. Its antigen has not been determined. Per-base quality was not reported, and no clone a single base away is much larger than it. The germline V gene sets CDR1 to LGHNA and CDR2 to YNFKEQ. Germline trimming: 4 bases from V, 0 bases from J; junction bases outside gene matches: 5. From cysteine to phenylalanine, the CDR3 is 16 amino acids long. CDR3 DNA only is kept here, 48 bases in frame from base 1. In light of the paper, this sample's time point label describes: about 28 days (+/-7) after the second vaccine dose. Because spike-specific TCR depth and breadth did not differ between the two schedules, AZD1222 recipients who got a second dose at roughly 4 weeks were pooled with those who got a second dose at roughly 12 weeks. The vaccinee samples were drawn from two UK trials, COV001 and COV002, one of which was a single-blind randomized controlled phase 2/3 trial testing AZD1222 (ChAdOx1 nCoV-19) in healthy adults. For TCRbeta chain sequencing, PBMC samples were collected from trial participants at day 0 and at day 28 after the second dose.

The CDR3 regions of human TCRbeta chains were subjected to immunosequencing. From the authors' description of their analysis: TCRs in the repertoires were matched against a reference library of SARS-CoV-2-specific TCRs that had been generated with the MIRA antigen-specificity platform. Breadth was defined as the fraction of unique TCRs that were SARS-CoV-2-associated, and depth was defined as the fraction of total T cells that were SARS-CoV-2-associated. Using the MIRA data, each spike-specific TCR was assigned both to the spike region to which the TCR was reactive and to a CD4 or CD8 class. Log10-transformed breadth and depth values were compared by one-way ANOVA with Sidak's multiple comparisons tests. In TCRdb, the immuneACCESS table is reduced to in-frame sequences with V and J assigned. These tables do not hold every clone; where another copy was compared, an unresolved V gene accounts for under half, and the others remain unexplained. Clone size and the V and J calls come from that table; the DNA yielded D and trimming. Within this sample are about 180,000 clones, with just over 85% of them counted one time only. Roughly 12% of the sample comes from the top ten.

This record belongs to a study of T cell responses to AZD1222 COVID-19 vaccine (dated by TCRdb to the early 2020s). About the full investigation: TCR sequencing covered fewer than 250 trial participants: 207 given two doses of AZD1222 and about 26 given two doses of MenACWY control vaccine. Trial participants were enrolled by age into subgroups of 18-55, 56-69 and 70-plus years, and around 150, 28 and 57 TCR-sequenced participants, respectively, were included in these subgroups. Here is what the overall study found, with its caveats: A significant rise in spike-specific TCR breadth and depth was observed after two AZD1222 doses relative to day 0 and relative to MenACWY recipients. Participants were mostly white British, with more females than males. The authors suggested clonal diversity may have been underestimated. Because no day 14 peak-response samples were available, the repertoires could be characterized only after the peak T cell response. Conclusions about previously exposed vaccinees were limited because only six AZD1222 recipients were SARS-CoV-2 seropositive at baseline. Reportedly, close to half of the unique spike-specific TCRs recognized epitopes lying outside the regions that are mutated in the B.1.351 and B.1.1.7 variants. In the small 56-69-year group, the increase in depth fell short of significance, most likely because of low power. The whole spike protein was spanned by vaccine-associated CD4 TCRs, and dominant responses were seen in regions 160-218 and 743-854.

The specimen comprised peripheral blood, sampled 28 days after the second AZD1222 dose. The TCR comes from an adult who received the AZD1222 COVID-19 vaccine. The chain couples TRBV4-2 to TRBJ2-3; 9 bases in between match TRBD2. The bases are TGTGCCAGCAGCCCAGGCGGGGGGGAAAGCACAGATACGCAGTATTTT. Its protein reads: CASSPGGGESTDTQYF.